A selection of T cell receptor beta chains follows, all from one sample in a study of a mutant IDH1 vaccine in newly diagnosed glioma. Sequencing was performed with immunoSEQ multiplex PCR; in TCRdb, only in-frame clones are kept and a portion is missing. The repertoire holds some 87,000 clones, with 80% as singletons. Sequenced here: PBMCs, sampled from a glioma patient treated with radiotherapy, temozolomide or both. These receptors all stem from a man in his forties or fifties with glioma. The CDR3 runs from the conserved cysteine through the conserved F or W. D genes are given only for firm matches. Not all rows give a size; the values are once, few, many and, for expanded clones, a class.

clone_size	v_call	j_call	cdr3_length	d_call	cdr3_nt	cdr3_aa
NA	TRBV7-7	TRBJ2-7	13	NA	TGTGCTAGCAGCACGGACGTCGGGGCGGAGCAGTACTTC	CASSTDVGAEQYF
NA	TRBV7-2	TRBJ2-5	15	TRBD2	TGTGCCAGCAGCTTTCTCGGGGGGACGGGGGAGACCCAGTACTTC	CASSFLGGTGETQYF
few	TRBV4-2	TRBJ1-5	15	TRBD1	TGTGCCAGCAGCCAAACAGGGGGCAGGAATCAGCCCCAGCATTTT	CASSQTGGRNQPQHF
NA	TRBV29-1	TRBJ2-2	14	TRBD2	TGCAGCGTCCATAGCGGGAGGGACACCGGGGAGCTGTTTTTT	CSVHSGRDTGELFF
NA	TRBV2	TRBJ1-5	13	NA	TGTGCCAGCAACCGGGATAGCAATCAGCCCCAGCATTTT	CASNRDSNQPQHF
once	TRBV6-1	TRBJ1-2	10	NA	TGTGCCACCCGGGACTATGGCTACACCTTC	CATRDYGYTF
NA	TRBV7-3	TRBJ2-3	12	NA	TGTGCCAGCAGCAGGGAAACAGATACGCAGTATTTT	CASSRETDTQYF
NA	TRBV5-1	TRBJ2-1	19	TRBD2	TGCGCCAGCAGCTTGGTTGCAGGACTAGCGGGAGTAGTCGGCAATGAGCAGTTCTTC	CASSLVAGLAGVVGNEQFF
NA	TRBV5-6	TRBJ2-7	15	NA	TGTGCCAGCAGTTACAGGGGAGGCTGGGGCTACGAGCAGTACTTC	CASSYRGGWGYEQYF
NA	TRBV7-2	TRBJ2-7	16	TRBD2	TGTGCCAGCAGCCCTGGCCATCTAGCGGGAGCCTACGAGCAGTACTTC	CASSPGHLAGAYEQYF
once	TRBV28	TRBJ2-7	17	TRBD1	TGTGCCAGCAGTTTGATTTTTCCTGACAGGGGCCTCTACGAGCAGTACTTC	CASSLIFPDRGLYEQYF
NA	TRBV7-9	TRBJ1-1	14	NA	TGTGCCAGCAGCTACGTTCAGGGAATTCCTGAAGCTTTCTTT	CASSYVQGIPEAFF
NA	TRBV4-2	TRBJ1-4	15	TRBD1	TGTGCCAGCAGCCAAGATGGACAGGAGAATGAAAAACTGTTTTTT	CASSQDGQENEKLFF
NA	TRBV10-2	TRBJ1-1	14	NA	TGCGCCAGCAGTGTCGGGACATTGAACACTGAAGCTTTCTTT	CASSVGTLNTEAFF
once	TRBV6-4	TRBJ1-3	13	NA	TGTGCCAGCAGTGATGGTTACGGAAACACCATATATTTT	CASSDGYGNTIYF